This T cell receptor (beta chain) comes out of a study of a mutant IDH1 vaccine in newly diagnosed glioma listed by TCRdb under 2021. Background on the whole study: Of the roughly 33 treated patients, approximately 62% were male and 37.5% were female, and the mean age was 40.4 years. Peripheral blood was drawn at six visits: V03 (baseline), V05, V07, V10, V12 and V13. Prior to enrollment, standard therapy consisting of radiotherapy alone, temozolomide alone, or radiochemotherapy with temozolomide had been administered to patients, with the combination being received by most patients. For exploratory analyses, longitudinal TCRB deep sequencing was carried out in roughly 25 treated patients wherever samples were available. What the study reported, not specific to this receptor: It was noted by the authors that analyses of patient blood samples could not be reproduced owing to sample limitations. No apparent relationship was observed between pseudoprogression and alterations in the top peripheral T cell clonotypes detected by TCRB sequencing. Selection of PBMC samples for TCRB deep sequencing was based on availability. Vaccine-induced immune responses across multiple MHC alleles were detected in approximately 94% of patients.

What this sample's time point label stands for: baseline, week 1 (first vaccination visit). The treatment or condition label for this specimen denotes: pre-vaccination baseline after standard-of-care therapy. Donors had newly diagnosed WHO grade 3 or 4 IDH1-mutant astrocytomas with loss of nuclear ATRX. The samples were drawn from NOA16, a multicentre, single-arm, open-label phase I trial in Germany that tested a mutant IDH1 peptide vaccine in humans for the first time. Visit V03 blood draws served as the baseline sample for immunogenicity testing. The DNeasy Blood and Tissue Kit was used to extract genomic DNA from EDTA blood for TCRB sequencing. This clone turned up a few times. The specificity of this receptor is unknown. Base qualities are not recorded, but no much larger clone differs from it by a single base. V sheds 3 bases and J sheds 8 bases, leaving 10 bases between their ends. The CDR3 contains 13 residues, cysteine and phenylalanine counted. The sequence is cut down to CDR3 DNA, 39 bases in frame from base 1. CDR1 and CDR2 are drawn from the germline V gene: MNHNS, SASEGT.

To prepare the library, the immunoSEQ multiplex PCR assay was applied. Rearranged TCR beta chain sequences were amplified with the hsTCRB Kit following the manufacturer's protocol. Sequencing of TCRB libraries was carried out on an Illumina MiSeq. The original pipeline was this. The kit vendor's proprietary platform handled demultiplexing, trimming and gene mapping. TCRdb carries this immuneACCESS record with in-frame sequences only. Its versions omit some clonotypes, under half of them owing to an unresolved V gene in the studies checked, with the rest unexplained. V and J calls and clone size are copied from that table; D and trimming were computed from the DNA. Counted in this sample were tens of thousands of clones; around 79% of them appeared once. Jointly, the top ten make up around 8.2% of the sample.

The source is a man over 45 with glioma. The sequenced sample was PBMCs, obtained from a glioma patient treated with radiotherapy, temozolomide or both. The chain was built from TRBV6-1 and TRBJ1-4, with an unclear D gene assignment. CDR3 loop: CASSDTQREKLFF. In nucleotide form, the sequence is TGTGCCAGCAGTGACACCCAGCGGGAAAAACTGTTTTTT.